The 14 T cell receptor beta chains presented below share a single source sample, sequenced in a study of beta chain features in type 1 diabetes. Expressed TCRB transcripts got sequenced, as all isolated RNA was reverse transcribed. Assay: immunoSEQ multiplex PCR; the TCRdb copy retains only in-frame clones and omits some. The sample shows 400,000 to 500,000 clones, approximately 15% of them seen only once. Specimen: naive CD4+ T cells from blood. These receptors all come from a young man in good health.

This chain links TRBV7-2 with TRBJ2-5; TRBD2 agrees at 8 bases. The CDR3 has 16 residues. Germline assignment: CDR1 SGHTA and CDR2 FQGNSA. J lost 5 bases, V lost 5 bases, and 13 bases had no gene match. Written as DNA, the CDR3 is TGTGCCAGCAGCCCCGGGACTAGTCCCCTGCGGGAGACCCAGTACTTC. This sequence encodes CASSPGTSPLRETQYF.

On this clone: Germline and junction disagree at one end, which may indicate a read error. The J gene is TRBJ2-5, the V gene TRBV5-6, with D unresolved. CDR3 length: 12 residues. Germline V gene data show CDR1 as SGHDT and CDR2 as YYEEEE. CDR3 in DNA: TGTGCCAGCAGCGTCCGGAGAGAGACACAGTACTTC. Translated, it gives CASSVRRETQYF.

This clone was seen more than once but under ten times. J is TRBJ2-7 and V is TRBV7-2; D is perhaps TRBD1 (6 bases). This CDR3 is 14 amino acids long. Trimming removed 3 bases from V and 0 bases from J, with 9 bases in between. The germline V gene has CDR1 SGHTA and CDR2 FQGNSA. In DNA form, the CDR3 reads TGTGCCAGCAGCTTGATCAGGGGCTCCTACGAGCAGTACTTC. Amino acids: CASSLIRGSYEQYF.

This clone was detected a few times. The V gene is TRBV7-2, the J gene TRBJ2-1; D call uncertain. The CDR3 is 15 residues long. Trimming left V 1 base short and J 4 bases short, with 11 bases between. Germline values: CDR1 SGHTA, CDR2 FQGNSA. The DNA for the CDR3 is TGTGCCAGCAGCTTAGAGGGCAGGTTATACAATGAGCAGTTCTTC. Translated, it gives CASSLEGRLYNEQFF.

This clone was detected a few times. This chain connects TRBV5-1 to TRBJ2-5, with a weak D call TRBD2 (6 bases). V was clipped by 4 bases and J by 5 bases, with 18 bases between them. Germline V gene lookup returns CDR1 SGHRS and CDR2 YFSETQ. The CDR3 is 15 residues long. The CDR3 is CASSTGATEGETQYF. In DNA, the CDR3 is TGCGCCAGCAGCACCGGGGCTACGGAGGGGGAGACCCAGTACTTC.

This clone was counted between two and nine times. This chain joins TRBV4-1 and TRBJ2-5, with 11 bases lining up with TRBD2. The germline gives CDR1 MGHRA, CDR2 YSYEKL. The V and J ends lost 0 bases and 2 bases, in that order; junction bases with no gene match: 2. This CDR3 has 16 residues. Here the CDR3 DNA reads TGCGCCAGCAGCCAAGAGGGACTAGCGGTACAAGAGACCCAGTACTTC. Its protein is CASSQEGLAVQETQYF.

CDR3 coding DNA: TGTGCCTGGAGCGTTACCACTGGGACAGGGTACGAAAAACTGTTTTTT. This gives the protein CAWSVTTGTGYEKLFF. The chain uses TRBV30 and TRBJ1-4, with TRBD1 matching over 9 bases. The V segment lost 3 bases and the J segment 8 bases; nucleotides outside the gene matches: 13. The germline gives CDR1 GTSNPN, CDR2 SVGIG (reference sequence). This CDR3 comprises 16 residues.

Written as DNA, the CDR3 is TGCGCCAGCCGACTGGACCCGGGACAGCCCTACGAGCAGTACTTC. It codes for CASRLDPGQPYEQYF. The chain combines TRBV5-1 with TRBJ2-7; 7 bases are shared with TRBD1. With V trimmed by 7 bases and J by 2 bases, 12 bases remained unmatched. This CDR3 has 15 residues. Germline CDR1 reads SGHRS; CDR2 reads YFSETQ. Supplemented by reference TRBV5-1 and TRBJ2-7, the full variable domain reads KAGVTQTPRYLIKTRGQQVTLSCSPISGHRSVSWYQQTPGQGLQFLFEYFSETQRNKGNFPGRFSGRQFSNSRSEMNVSTLELGDSALYLCASRLDPGQPYEQYFGPGTRLTVT.

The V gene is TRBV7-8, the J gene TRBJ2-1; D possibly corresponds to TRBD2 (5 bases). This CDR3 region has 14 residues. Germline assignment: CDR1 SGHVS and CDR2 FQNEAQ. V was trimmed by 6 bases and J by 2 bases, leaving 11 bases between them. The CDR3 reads CASSSETTYNEQFF. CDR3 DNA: TGTGCCAGCAGTTCCGAGACTACCTACAATGAGCAGTTCTTC.

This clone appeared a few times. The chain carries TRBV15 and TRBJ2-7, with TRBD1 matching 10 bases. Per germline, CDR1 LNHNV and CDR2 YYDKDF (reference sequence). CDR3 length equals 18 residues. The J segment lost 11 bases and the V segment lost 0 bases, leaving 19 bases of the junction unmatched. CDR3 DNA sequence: TGTGCCACCAGCAGAGAACTAATCCCGGGACAGGGGCAGCAAGCGAAGTACTTC. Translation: CATSRELIPGQGQQAKYF.

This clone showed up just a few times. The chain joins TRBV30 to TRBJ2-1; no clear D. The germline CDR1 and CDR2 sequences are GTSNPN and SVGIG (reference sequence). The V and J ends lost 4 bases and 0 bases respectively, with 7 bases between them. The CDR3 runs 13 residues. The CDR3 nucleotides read TGTGCCTGGATGTCCAGCTCCTACAATGAGCAGTTCTTC. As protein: CAWMSSSYNEQFF.

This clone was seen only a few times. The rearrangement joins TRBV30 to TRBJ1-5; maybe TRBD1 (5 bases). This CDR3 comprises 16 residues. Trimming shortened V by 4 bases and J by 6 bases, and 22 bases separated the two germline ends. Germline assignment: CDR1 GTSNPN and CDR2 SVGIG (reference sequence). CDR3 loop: CAWTTRFGTSGQPQHF. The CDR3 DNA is TGTGCCTGGACAACTCGCTTTGGGACGTCGGGTCAGCCCCAGCATTTT.

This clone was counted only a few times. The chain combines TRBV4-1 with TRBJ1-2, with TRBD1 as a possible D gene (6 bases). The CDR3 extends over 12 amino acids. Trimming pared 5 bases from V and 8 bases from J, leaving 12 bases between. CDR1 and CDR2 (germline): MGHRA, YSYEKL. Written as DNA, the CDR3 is TGCGCCAGCAGCAAAGGGACATCAGGCTACACCTTC. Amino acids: CASSKGTSGYTF.

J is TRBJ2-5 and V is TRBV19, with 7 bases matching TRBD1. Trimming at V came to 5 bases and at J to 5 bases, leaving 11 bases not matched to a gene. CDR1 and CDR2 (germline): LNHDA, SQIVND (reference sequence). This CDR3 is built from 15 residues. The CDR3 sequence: CASSPQQGLGETQYF. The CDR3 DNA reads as TGTGCCAGTAGTCCTCAACAGGGGTTAGGGGAGACCCAGTACTTC.